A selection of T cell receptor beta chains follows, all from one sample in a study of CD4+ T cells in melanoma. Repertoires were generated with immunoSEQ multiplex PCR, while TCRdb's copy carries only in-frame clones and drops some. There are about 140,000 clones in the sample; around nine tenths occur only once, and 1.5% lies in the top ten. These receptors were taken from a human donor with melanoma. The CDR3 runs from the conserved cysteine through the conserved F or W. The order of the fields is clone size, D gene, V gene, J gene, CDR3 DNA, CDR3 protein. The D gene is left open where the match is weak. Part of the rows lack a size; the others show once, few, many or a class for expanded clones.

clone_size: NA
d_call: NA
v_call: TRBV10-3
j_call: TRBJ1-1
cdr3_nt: TGTGCCATCAGTGAGTCTACTGGGGACACTGAAGCTTTCTTT
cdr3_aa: CAISESTGDTEAFF

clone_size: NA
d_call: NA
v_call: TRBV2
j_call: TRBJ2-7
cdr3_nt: TGTGCCAGCAGTGAATTAAAGGTCAGGGTATACGAGCAGTACTTC
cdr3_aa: CASSELKVRVYEQYF

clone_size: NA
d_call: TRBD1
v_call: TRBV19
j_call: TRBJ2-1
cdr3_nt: TGTGCCAGTAGTACGACAGGGACCCCCCTAGCTTACAATGAGCAGTTCTTC
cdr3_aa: CASSTTGTPLAYNEQFF

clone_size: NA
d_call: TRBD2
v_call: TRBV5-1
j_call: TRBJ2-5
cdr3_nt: TGCGCCAGCAGCGTCACTAGCGGGGAAGAGACCCAGTACTTC
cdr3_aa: CASSVTSGEETQYF

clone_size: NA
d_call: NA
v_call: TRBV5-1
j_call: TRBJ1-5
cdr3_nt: TGCGCCAGCAGCTTGGGGGCAGGGCGGGAGCCCCAGCATTTT
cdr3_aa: CASSLGAGREPQHF

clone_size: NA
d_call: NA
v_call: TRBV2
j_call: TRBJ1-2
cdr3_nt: TGTGCCCAGGGAACACAGCCAAACTATGGCTACACCTTC
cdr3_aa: CAQGTQPNYGYTF

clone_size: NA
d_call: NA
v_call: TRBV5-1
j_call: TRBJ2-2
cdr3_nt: TGCGCCAGCAGCTACGACGGAGGGGAGCTGTTTTTT
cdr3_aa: CASSYDGGELFF

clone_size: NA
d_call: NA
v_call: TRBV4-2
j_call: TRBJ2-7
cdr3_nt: TGTGCCAGCAGCCAAGGAGGCTACTTCGAGCAGTACTTC
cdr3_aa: CASSQGGYFEQYF

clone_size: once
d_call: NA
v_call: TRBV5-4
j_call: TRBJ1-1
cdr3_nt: TGTGCCAGCAGCTTGACGCGGGGATCATCCGTCGACACTGAAGCTTTCTTT
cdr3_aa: CASSLTRGSSVDTEAFF

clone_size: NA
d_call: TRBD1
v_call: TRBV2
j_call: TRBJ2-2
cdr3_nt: TGTGCCAGCAGGGGACAGGGGGCTCTATACGGGGAGCTGTTTTTT
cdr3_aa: CASRGQGALYGELFF

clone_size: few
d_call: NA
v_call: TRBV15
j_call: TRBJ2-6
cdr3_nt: TGTGCCACCAGCAGAGATCTGGGGGGCGCCCCCCTGGGACCAGTCCTGACTTTC
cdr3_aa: CATSRDLGGAPLGPVLTF

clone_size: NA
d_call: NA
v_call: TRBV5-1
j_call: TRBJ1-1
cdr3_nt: TGCGCCAGCAGCTTGTCAGGATCCTACACTGAAGCTTTCTTT
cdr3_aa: CASSLSGSYTEAFF

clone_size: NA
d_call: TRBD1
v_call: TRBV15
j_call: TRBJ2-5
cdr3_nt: TGTGCCACCAGCAGACAGGGGGTTGGGGAGACCCAGTACTTC
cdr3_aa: CATSRQGVGETQYF

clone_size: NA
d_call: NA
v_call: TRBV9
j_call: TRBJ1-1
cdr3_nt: TGTGCCAGCAGCGTAGTTCATAAAGCGGCGAACACTGAAGCTTTCTTT
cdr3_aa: CASSVVHKAANTEAFF

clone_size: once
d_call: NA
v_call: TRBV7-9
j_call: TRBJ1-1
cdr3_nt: TGTGCCAGCAGCTTAGTCCCGGGATGGACAGCGAACACTGAAGCTTTCTTT
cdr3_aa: CASSLVPGWTANTEAFF

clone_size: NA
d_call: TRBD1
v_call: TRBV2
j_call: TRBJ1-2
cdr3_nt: TGTGCCAGCACCTACGAGACAGGGTACTATGGCTACACCTTC
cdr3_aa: CASTYETGYYGYTF

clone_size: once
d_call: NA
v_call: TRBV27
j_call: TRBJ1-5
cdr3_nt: TGTGCCAGCTCCCCCGGGGCGGCGAGCAATCAGCCCCAGCATTTT
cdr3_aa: CASSPGAASNQPQHF

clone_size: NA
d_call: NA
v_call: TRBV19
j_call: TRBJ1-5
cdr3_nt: TGTGCCAGTAGTATAGAGGGACCCTCCCATCAGCCCCAGCATTTT
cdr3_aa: CASSIEGPSHQPQHF

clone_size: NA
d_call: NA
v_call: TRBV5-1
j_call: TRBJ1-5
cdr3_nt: TGCGCCAGCAGCTTGGAGCTCAATCAGCCCCAGCATTTT
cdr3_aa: CASSLELNQPQHF

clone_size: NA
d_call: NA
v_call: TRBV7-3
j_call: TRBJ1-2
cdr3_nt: TGTGCCAGCAGCTCTTTCGGGGGGGAGGATGGCTACACCTTC
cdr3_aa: CASSSFGGEDGYTF

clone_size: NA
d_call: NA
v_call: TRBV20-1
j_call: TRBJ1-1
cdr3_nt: TGCAGTGCTACCCGGGACATTGAAGCTTTCTTT
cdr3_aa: CSATRDIEAFF

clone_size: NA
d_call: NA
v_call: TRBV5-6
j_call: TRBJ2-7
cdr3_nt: TGTGCCAGCAGCTGGACAGACGAGCAGTACTTC
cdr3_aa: CASSWTDEQYF

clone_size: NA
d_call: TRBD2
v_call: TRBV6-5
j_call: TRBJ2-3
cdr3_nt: TGTGCCAGCAGGGGGACTAGCGGGGTAGATACGCAGTATTTT
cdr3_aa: CASRGTSGVDTQYF

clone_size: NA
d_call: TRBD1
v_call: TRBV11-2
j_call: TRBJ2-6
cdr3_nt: TGTGCCAGCAGCTTAGTGTGGGACAGCATTTCTGGGGCCAACGTCCTGACTTTC
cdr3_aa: CASSLVWDSISGANVLTF

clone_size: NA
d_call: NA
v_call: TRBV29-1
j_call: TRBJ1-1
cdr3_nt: TGCAGCGTTGGGCAGATGAACACTGAAGCTTTCTTT
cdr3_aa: CSVGQMNTEAFF

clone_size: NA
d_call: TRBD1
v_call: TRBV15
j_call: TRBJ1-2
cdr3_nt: TGTGCCACCAGCAGTACAGGGGGTTCACATGGCTACACCTTC
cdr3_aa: CATSSTGGSHGYTF